Included here is one T cell receptor (beta chain) sequence, with context. The antigen is undetermined. Germline V gene sequence: CDR1 SNHLY, CDR2 FYNNEI. The CDR3 has 16 residues. V shed 1 base and J shed 3 bases, with 12 bases lying between them. This specimen comes from a study of blood T cells in healthy people across ages. Findings and limits, study-wide: Across the age range, TCR beta diversity per million T cells fell in a roughly linear way.

Then a second PCR, running roughly 6 to 11 cycles, was carried out with a sample-barcoded 5' primer and a J-beta primer mix. TCRdb reanalysed the 5' RACE reads using MiXCR and keeps one entry per CDR3 protein. The sample has roughly 1,500,000 distinct CDR3 sequences, 42% seen once. The sequenced sample consisted of blood. The receptor comes from a woman between 18 and 30 years old in good health. This rearrangement joins TRBV2 to TRBJ1-4, with D perhaps matching TRBD1 (5 bases). The CDR3 spells CASSEERPGPNEKLFF. The CDR3, as DNA: TGTGCCAGCAGTGAAGAGCGGCCAGGGCCTAATGAAAAACTGTTTTTT.